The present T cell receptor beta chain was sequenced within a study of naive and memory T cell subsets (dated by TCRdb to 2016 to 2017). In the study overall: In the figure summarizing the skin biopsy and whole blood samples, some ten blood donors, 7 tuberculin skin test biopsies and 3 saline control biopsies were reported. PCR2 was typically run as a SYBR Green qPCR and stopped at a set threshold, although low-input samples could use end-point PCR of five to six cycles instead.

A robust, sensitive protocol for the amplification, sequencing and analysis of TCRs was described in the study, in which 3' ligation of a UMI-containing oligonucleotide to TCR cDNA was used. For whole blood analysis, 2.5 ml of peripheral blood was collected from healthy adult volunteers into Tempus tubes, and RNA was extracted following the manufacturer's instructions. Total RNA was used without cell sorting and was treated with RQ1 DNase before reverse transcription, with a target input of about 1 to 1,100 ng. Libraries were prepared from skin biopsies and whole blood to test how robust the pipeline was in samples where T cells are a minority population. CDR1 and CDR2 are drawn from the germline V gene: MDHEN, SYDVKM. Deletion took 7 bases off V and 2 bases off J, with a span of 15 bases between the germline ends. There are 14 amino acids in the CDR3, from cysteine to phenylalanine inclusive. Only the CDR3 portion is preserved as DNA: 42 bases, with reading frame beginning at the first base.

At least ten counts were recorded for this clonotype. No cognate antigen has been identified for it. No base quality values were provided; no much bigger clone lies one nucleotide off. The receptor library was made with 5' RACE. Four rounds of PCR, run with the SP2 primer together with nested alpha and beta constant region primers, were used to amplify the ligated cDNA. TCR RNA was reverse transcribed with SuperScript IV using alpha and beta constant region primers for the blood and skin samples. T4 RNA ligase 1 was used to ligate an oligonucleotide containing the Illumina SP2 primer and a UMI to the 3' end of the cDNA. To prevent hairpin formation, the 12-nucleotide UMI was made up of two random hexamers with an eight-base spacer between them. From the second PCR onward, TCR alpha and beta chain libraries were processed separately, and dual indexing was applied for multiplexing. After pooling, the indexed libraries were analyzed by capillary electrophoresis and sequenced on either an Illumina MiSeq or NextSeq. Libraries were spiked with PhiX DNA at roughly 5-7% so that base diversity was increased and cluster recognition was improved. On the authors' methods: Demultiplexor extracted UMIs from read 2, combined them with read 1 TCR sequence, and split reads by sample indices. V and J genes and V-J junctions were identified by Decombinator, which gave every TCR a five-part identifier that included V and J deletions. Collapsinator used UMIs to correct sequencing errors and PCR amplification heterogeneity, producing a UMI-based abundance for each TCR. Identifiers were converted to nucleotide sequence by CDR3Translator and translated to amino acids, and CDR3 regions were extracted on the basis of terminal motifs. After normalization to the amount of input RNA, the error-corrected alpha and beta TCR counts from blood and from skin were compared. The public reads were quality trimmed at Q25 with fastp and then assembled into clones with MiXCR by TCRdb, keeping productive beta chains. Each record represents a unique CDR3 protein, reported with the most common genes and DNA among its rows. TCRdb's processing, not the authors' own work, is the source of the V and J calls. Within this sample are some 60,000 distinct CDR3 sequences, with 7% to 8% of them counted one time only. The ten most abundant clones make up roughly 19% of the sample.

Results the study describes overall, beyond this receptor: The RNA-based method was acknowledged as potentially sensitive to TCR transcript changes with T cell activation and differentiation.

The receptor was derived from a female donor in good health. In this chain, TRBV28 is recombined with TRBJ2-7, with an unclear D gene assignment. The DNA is TGTGCCAGCATTTCCCGGAATCCGCCCTACGAGCAGTACTTC. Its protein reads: CASISRNPPYEQYF.